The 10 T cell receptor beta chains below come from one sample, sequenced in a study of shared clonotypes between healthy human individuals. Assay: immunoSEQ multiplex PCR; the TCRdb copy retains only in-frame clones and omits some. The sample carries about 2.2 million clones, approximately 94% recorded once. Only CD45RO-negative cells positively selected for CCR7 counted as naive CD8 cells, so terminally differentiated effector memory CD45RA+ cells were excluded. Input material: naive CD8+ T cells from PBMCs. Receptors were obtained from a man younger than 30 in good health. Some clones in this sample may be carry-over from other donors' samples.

This CDR3 is CASSLSDRVIGGTDTQYF. DNA of the CDR3: TGTGCCAGCAGTTTATCGGACAGGGTGATAGGGGGCACAGATACGCAGTATTTT. The J gene is TRBJ2-3, the V gene TRBV27; 8 bases map to TRBD1. Germline assignment: CDR1 MNHEY and CDR2 SMNVEV (reference sequence). The junction had 9 bases not matched to a gene; V was cut back by 0 bases and J by 1 base. This CDR3 region has 18 residues.

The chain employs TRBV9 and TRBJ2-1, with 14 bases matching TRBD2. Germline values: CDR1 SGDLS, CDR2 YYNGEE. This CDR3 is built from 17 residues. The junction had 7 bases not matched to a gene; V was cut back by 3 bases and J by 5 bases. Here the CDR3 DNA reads TGTGCCAGCAGCGAAAATAAGGGACTAGCGGGGGACAATGAGCAGTTCTTC. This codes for CASSENKGLAGDNEQFF.

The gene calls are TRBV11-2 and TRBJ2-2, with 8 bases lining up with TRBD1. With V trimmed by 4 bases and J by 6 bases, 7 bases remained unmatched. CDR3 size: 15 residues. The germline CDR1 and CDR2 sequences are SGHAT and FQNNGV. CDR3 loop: CASSSTQGAPGELFF. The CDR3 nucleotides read TGTGCCAGCAGCTCAACCCAGGGGGCGCCCGGGGAGCTGTTTTTT.

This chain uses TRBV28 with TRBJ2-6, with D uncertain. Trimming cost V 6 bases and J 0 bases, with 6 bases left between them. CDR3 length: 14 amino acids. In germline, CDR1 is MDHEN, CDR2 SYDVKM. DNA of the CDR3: TGTGCCAGCAGCCCTTTCTCTGGGGCCAACGTCCTGACTTTC. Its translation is CASSPFSGANVLTF.

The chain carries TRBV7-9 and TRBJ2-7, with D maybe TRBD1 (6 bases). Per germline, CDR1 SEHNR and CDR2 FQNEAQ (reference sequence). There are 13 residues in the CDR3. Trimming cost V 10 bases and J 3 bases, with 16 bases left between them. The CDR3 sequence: CAISTGQSYEQYF. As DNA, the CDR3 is TGTGCCATCTCAACCGGACAGAGCTACGAGCAGTACTTC.

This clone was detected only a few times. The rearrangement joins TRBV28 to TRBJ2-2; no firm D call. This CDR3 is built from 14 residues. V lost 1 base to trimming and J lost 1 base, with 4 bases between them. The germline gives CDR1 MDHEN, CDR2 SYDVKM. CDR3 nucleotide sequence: TGTGCCAGCAGTTTATTACAGAACACCGGGGAGCTGTTTTTT. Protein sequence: CASSLLQNTGELFF.

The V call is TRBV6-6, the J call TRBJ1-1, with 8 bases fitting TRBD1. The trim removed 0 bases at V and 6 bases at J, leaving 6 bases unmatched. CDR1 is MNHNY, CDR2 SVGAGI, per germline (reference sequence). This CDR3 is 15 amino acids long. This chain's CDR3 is CASSYSQGALSEAFF. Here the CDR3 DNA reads TGTGCCAGCAGTTACTCGCAGGGGGCCCTATCTGAAGCTTTCTTT.

CDR3 DNA: TGTGCCAGCAGTTTAGAAGGGGCCGGAGCAATACTAGCGGGACTCAGCTCCTACAATGAGCAGTTCTTC. It translates to CASSLEGAGAILAGLSSYNEQFF. This chain joins TRBV28 and TRBJ2-1; 10 bases are shared with TRBD2. Per germline, CDR1 MDHEN and CDR2 SYDVKM. The V gene end was trimmed by 2 bases and the J gene end by 0 bases; junction bases not matched to a gene: 22. The CDR3 length is 23 residues.

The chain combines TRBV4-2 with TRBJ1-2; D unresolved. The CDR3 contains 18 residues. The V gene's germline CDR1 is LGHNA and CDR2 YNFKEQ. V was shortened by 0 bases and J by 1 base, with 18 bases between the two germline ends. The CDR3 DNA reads TGTGCCAGCAGCCAAGATATAGTCCCTGGCCTGGTTAACTATGGCTACACCTTC. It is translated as CASSQDIVPGLVNYGYTF.

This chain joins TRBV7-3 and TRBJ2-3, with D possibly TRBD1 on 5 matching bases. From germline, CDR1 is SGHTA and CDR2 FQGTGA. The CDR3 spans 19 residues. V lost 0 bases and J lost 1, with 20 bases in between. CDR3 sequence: CASSLTPRVAGVRTDTQYF. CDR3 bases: TGTGCCAGCAGCTTAACCCCCAGGGTAGCAGGAGTCCGCACAGATACGCAGTATTTT.